This entry features one T cell receptor beta chain sequence. One end of the junction does not line up with germline, which may come from a read error. This specimen comes from a study of spatial heterogeneity in lung cancer. About the study: At a median of around 23 months after resection, follow-up PBMC samples were sequenced when available.

Time point: blood at routine non-recurrence follow-up after resection. The CDR3 consists of 16 residues. Germline CDR1 is MDHEN and CDR2 is SYDVKM. A single record per CDR3 protein comes from TCRdb applying MiXCR to the 5' RACE reads. The sample holds 110,000 or so distinct CDR3 sequences, approximately 10% seen once. The input for sequencing was PBMCs, taken at follow-up. The TCR originated in a female donor with early-stage non-small cell lung cancer. The V call is TRBV28, the J call TRBJ2-3, with TRBD2 matching 7 bases. Here the CDR3 reads CASSPVGSGSSDMQYF. In DNA, the CDR3 is TGTGCCAGCAGTCCGGTGGGTAGCGGGTCCTCAGATATGCAGTATTTT.